What follows are 9 T cell receptor beta chains derived from one specimen sequenced in a study of cytomegalovirus exposure and HLA in healthy donors. This PCR relied on a set of 60 Vbeta primers and 13 Jbeta primers. The assay was immunoSEQ multiplex PCR, and TCRdb's table has in-frame clones only and misses some. The profile shows 180,000 or so clones, around 80% of them singletons. The specimen sequenced was PBMCs. These receptors were obtained from a girl aged 10 to 17 in good health and CMV-seropositive.

J is TRBJ1-2 and V is TRBV30; tentative D call: TRBD1 (5 bases). CDR1 GTSNPN and CDR2 SVGIG come from the germline V gene (reference sequence). Trimming pared 4 bases from V and 5 bases from J, leaving 20 bases between. The CDR3 is made up of 15 amino acids. In DNA, the CDR3 is TGTGCCTGGACGGCCGGGTGGGACTATATTTATGGCTACACCTTC. The encoded protein is CAWTAGWDYIYGYTF.

The chain employs TRBV2 and TRBJ2-1, with 8 nucleotides matching TRBD2. The CDR3 extends over 15 amino acids. The V gene end was trimmed by 7 bases and the J gene end by 0 bases; junction bases not matched to a gene: 5. Germline CDR1 is SNHLY and CDR2 is FYNNEI. The CDR3 spells CASTASGSSYNEQFF. CDR3 DNA sequence: TGTGCCAGCACCGCTAGCGGGTCCTCCTACAATGAGCAGTTCTTC.

The rearrangement links TRBV5-1 to TRBJ2-7, with D possibly being TRBD1 (5 bases). From germline, CDR1 is SGHRS and CDR2 YFSETQ. The V end lost 3 bases, the J end lost 5 bases, and 12 bases lay between the germline ends. This CDR3 has 13 residues. The CDR3, as DNA: TGCGCCAGCAGCTATTGGAGCAGGGACGAGCAGTACTTC. Residues: CASSYWSRDEQYF.

CDR3 DNA: TGTGCCAGCAGCCCCCGCCCCCCAGGGGGCTCCTCTGGGGCCAACGTCCTGACTTTC. Translation: CASSPRPPGGSSGANVLTF. The chain links TRBV9 to TRBJ2-6; 8 positions agree with TRBD1. This CDR3 spans 19 amino acids. V dropped 4 bases and J dropped 0; count of bases not matched to a gene: 12. The V gene's germline CDR1 is SGDLS and CDR2 YYNGEE. Full variable domain (remainder filled in from reference TRBV9 and TRBJ2-6): DSGVTQTPKHLITATGQRVTLRCSPRSGDLSVYWYQQSLDQGLQFLIQYYNGEERAKGNILERFSAQQFPDLHSELNLSSLELGDSALYFCASSPRPPGGSSGANVLTFGAGSRLTVL.

The J gene is TRBJ1-5, the V gene TRBV29-1; D perhaps matches TRBD1 (6 bases). The germline V gene encodes CDR1 SQVTM and CDR2 ANQGSEA. The length of the CDR3 is 12 residues. Trimming pared 6 bases from V and 5 bases from J, leaving 11 bases between. The CDR3 region is CSVIGQYQPQHF. The CDR3 DNA is TGCAGCGTCATCGGACAGTATCAGCCCCAGCATTTT.

The table lists this clone with a count of one. V usage is TRBV11-2 and J usage is TRBJ2-5; perhaps TRBD2 as D (6 bases). This CDR3 has 15 residues. With 0 bases removed from V and 2 bases from J, the gap between germline ends came to 10 bases. Germline CDR1 and CDR2: SGHAT and FQNNGV. The CDR3 nucleotides are TGTGCCAGCAGCTTAGAATATAGCGGACAAGAGACCCAGTACTTC. Amino acid sequence: CASSLEYSGQETQYF.

The chain carries TRBV19 and TRBJ2-2, with TRBD2 as a possible D gene (5 bases). This CDR3 comprises 15 residues. Trimming took 5 bases from V and 4 from J, leaving 14 bases between them. CDR1 and CDR2 (germline): LNHDA, SQIVND (reference sequence). In DNA, the CDR3 is TGTGCCAGTAGTGACCGGGATTACGGCACCGGGGAGCTGTTTTTT. Protein product: CASSDRDYGTGELFF. The whole variable domain, remainder taken from reference TRBV19 and TRBJ2-2, is DGGITQSPKYLFRKEGQNVTLSCEQNLNHDAMYWYRQDPGQGLRLIYYSQIVNDFQKGDIAEGYSVSREKKESFPLTVTSAQKNPTAFYLCASSDRDYGTGELFFGEGSRLTVL.

The V gene is TRBV7-9, the J gene TRBJ2-5, with 8 bases aligning to TRBD2. From germline, CDR1 is SEHNR and CDR2 FQNEAQ (reference sequence). The CDR3 is 15 residues long. The ends lost 5 bases at V and 5 bases at J; junction bases unmatched: 10. Written as DNA, the CDR3 is TGTGCCAGCAGCGGCTCTAGCGGGTACGGGGAGACCCAGTACTTC. Encoded protein: CASSGSSGYGETQYF.

The V gene is TRBV7-2, the J gene TRBJ2-7; 15 bases are shared with TRBD2. The V segment lost 5 bases and the J segment 3 bases; nucleotides outside the gene matches: 11. CDR3 size: 18 residues. Germline CDR1 SGHTA, CDR2 FQGNSA. The CDR3 reads CASSLGLAGGPRDYEQYF. Here the CDR3 DNA reads TGTGCCAGCAGCCTAGGACTAGCGGGAGGGCCCAGAGACTACGAGCAGTACTTC.